This passage covers 9 T cell receptor beta chains from one sample sequenced in a study of CD8 T cells in Susac syndrome. RNA amounts of about 0.5 to 1 ug underwent reverse transcription with random hexamers. TCRdb reanalysed the immunoSEQ multiplex PCR reads using MiXCR and keeps one entry per CDR3 protein. This sample has approximately 79,000 distinct CDR3 sequences, with approximately 95% found just once. Sequencing was carried out using CD8+ T cells from PBMCs. These receptors all come from a human donor with Susac syndrome.

The V and J genes are TRBV5-1 and TRBJ2-5, with no clear D. The CDR3 consists of 14 residues. Germline V gene lookup returns CDR1 SGHRS and CDR2 YFSETQ. Trimming took off 0 bases at V and 7 bases at J, with 13 bases between the two ends. The CDR3 loop reads CASSLGGPTATQYF. The CDR3 DNA sequence: TGCGCCAGCAGCTTGGGTGGTCCGACCGCGACCCAGTACTTC.

This chain joins TRBV11-2 and TRBJ2-3; no definite D call. Trimming removed 2 bases from V and 4 bases from J, with 10 bases in between. The length of the CDR3 is 14 residues. Per germline, CDR1 SGHAT and CDR2 FQNNGV. Here the CDR3 reads CASSLSPEADTQYF. In nucleotides, the CDR3 is TGTGCCAGCAGCTTATCCCCCGAGGCAGATACGCAGTATTTT.

J is TRBJ1-2 and V is TRBV4-2; D is undetermined. The CDR3 is made up of 15 amino acids. V lost 0 bases to trimming and J lost 0 bases, with 8 bases between them. In germline, CDR1 is LGHNA, CDR2 YNFKEQ. CDR3 region: CASSQDRATNYGYTF. CDR3 nucleotide sequence: TGTGCCAGCAGCCAAGACCGCGCCACTAACTATGGCTACACCTTC.

In its sample, this clonotype was seen once. The gene calls are TRBV6-5 and TRBJ2-2, with D uncertain. The ends were cut back, 8 bases at V and 1 base at J, with 8 bases in the middle. Germline V gene sequence: CDR1 MNHEY, CDR2 SVGAGI. The length of the CDR3 is 13 residues. The CDR3 here is CASLGKNTGELFF. The DNA of the CDR3 is TGTGCCAGCCTCGGAAAGAACACCGGGGAGCTGTTTTTT.

V is TRBV6-2 or TRBV6-3 and J is TRBJ2-1; 11 bases line up with TRBD1. The germline V gene encodes CDR1 MNHEY and CDR2 SVGEGT. Trimming at V came to 0 bases and at J to 7 bases, leaving 5 bases not matched to a gene. There are 16 residues in the CDR3. For the CDR3, the DNA is TGTGCCAGCAGTTACTCGGACAGGGGGCCGGTGAATGAGCAGTTCTTC. Its protein is CASSYSDRGPVNEQFF.

The J gene is TRBJ1-1, the V gene TRBV15; a weak D match, TRBD1 (6 bases). Germline lookup yields CDR1 LNHNV and CDR2 YYDKDF (reference sequence). The CDR3 sequence is 14 residues long. Trimming removed 0 bases from V and 5 bases from J, with 10 bases in between. The CDR3: CATSRDTGWTEAFF. The CDR3 region has the DNA TGTGCCACCAGCAGAGATACAGGGTGGACTGAAGCTTTCTTT.

The CDR3 DNA reads as TGTGCCAGCAGTGCCGCGGGGGTCAGCAATCAGCCCCAGCATTTT. Residues: CASSAAGVSNQPQHF. The chain joins TRBV27 to TRBJ1-5; D is perhaps TRBD1 (5 bases). CDR1 is MNHEY and CDR2 is SMNVEV in the germline V gene (reference sequence). The V gene lost 5 bases and the J gene lost 1 base, with 12 bases spanning the gap. The CDR3 consists of 15 residues.

This chain links TRBV11-2 with TRBJ1-5; no reliable D call. V lost 0 bases and J 3 bases, leaving 9 bases between the germline ends. Germline CDR1 SGHAT, CDR2 FQNNGV. The CDR3 is made up of 15 amino acids. The CDR3 is CASSLDGGVNQPQHF. The CDR3 DNA reads TGTGCCAGCAGCTTAGACGGCGGAGTCAATCAGCCCCAGCATTTT.

The V and J genes are TRBV6-1 and TRBJ1-3; D is unclear. This CDR3 has 16 residues. Deletions cut 5 bases from V and 0 bases from J, with 14 bases between. In germline, CDR1 is MNHNS, CDR2 SASEGT. The CDR3 here is CASSTYQISSGNTIYF. In DNA form, the CDR3 reads TGTGCCAGCAGTACGTACCAAATTAGCTCTGGAAACACCATATATTTT.